Detailed here is one TCR beta chain. Its matching antigen is unknown. The entry originates in a study of chemoradiotherapy in HPV16-positive cancers. The overall study: Candidate HPV-specific T-cell clones and common TCR motifs came from functional assays in a couple of HPV16-positive patients. Points from the study as a whole: Non-HPV-specific T cells did not expand in tumors during treatment, whereas candidate HPV-specific clones and E7-related motifs did. Better recurrence-free survival went with HPV-responsive T-cell expansion in HPV16-positive patients.

Germline V gene lookup returns CDR1 SGDLS and CDR2 YYNGEE. V was cut by 7 bases and J by 5 bases, with 9 bases left in between. The CDR3 contains 11 residues. Only in-frame clones appear in the TCRdb table, and some are missing; sequencing was by immunoSEQ multiplex PCR. Of fewer than 9,500 clones listed, 71% are singletons. Samples were taken several times over chemoradiotherapy. Collection took place from a patient who underwent chemoradiotherapy. The chain recombines TRBV9 with TRBJ1-2; D might be TRBD1 (6 bases). This clonotype was sampled from a human donor with HPV-associated anogenital cancer. The CDR3 DNA reads TGTGCCAGCGGTGGGACATATGGCTACACCTTC. This sequence encodes CASGGTYGYTF.